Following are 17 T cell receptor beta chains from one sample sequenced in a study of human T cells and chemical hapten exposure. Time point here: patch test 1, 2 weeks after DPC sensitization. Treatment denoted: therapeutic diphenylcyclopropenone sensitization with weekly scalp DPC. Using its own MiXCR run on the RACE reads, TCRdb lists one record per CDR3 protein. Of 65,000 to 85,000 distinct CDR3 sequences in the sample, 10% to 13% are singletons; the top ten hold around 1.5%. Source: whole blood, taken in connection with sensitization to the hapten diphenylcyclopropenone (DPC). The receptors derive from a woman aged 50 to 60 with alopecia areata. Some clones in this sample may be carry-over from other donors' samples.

CDR3 nucleotides: TGCAGTGCTAGGGGGGACCCGGCGCAGTATTTT. It translates to CSARGDPAQYF. The chain carries TRBV20-1 and TRBJ2-3; D is possibly TRBD1 or TRBD2 (5 bases each). CDR1 is DFQATT and CDR2 is SNEGSKA in the germline V gene (reference sequence). Trimming pared 3 bases from V and 10 bases from J, leaving 11 bases between. The CDR3 is made up of 11 amino acids.

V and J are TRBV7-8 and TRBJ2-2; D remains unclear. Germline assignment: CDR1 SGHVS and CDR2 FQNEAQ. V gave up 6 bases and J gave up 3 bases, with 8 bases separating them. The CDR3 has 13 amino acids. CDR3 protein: CASRPGDTGELFF. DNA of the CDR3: TGTGCCAGCAGGCCCGGCGACACCGGGGAGCTGTTTTTT.

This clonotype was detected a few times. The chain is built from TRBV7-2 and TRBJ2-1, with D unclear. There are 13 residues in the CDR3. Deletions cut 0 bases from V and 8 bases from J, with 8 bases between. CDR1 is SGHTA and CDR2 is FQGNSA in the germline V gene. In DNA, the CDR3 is TGTGCCAGCAGCTTAGCGCGTCGGGATGAGCAGTTCTTC. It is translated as CASSLARRDEQFF.

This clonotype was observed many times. Here the CDR3 DNA reads TGTGCCAGCGGTCGACAGGCCACCTACGAGCAGTACTTC. Translating gives CASGRQATYEQYF. The chain is built from TRBV5-5 and TRBJ2-7; TRBD1 is a possible D gene (6 bases). Germline V lookup: CDR1 SGHKS, CDR2 YYEKEE (reference sequence). CDR3 length: 13 amino acids. V lost 7 bases and J 2 bases, leaving 13 bases between the germline ends.

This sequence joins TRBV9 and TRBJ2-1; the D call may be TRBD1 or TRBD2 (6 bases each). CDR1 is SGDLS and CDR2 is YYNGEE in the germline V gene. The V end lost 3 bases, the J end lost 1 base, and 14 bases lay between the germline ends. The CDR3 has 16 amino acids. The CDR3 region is CASSGGGIGSYNEQFF. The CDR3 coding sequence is TGTGCCAGCAGCGGAGGGGGGATAGGGTCCTACAATGAGCAGTTCTTC.

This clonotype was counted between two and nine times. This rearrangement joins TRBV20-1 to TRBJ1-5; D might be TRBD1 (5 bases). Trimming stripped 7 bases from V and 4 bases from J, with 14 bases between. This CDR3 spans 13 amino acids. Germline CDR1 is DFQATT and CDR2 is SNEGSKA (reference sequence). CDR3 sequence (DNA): TGCAGTGTGGAGGCCAGGGTAAATCAGCCCCAGCATTTT. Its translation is CSVEARVNQPQHF.

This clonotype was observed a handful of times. The CDR3 coding sequence is TGTGCCAGCAGCCAGACTAGCGGGAGGTCCTACGAGCAGTACTTC. It encodes CASSQTSGRSYEQYF. The chain carries TRBV28 and TRBJ2-7, with 13 bases lining up with TRBD2. The length of the CDR3 is 15 residues. Germline CDR1 MDHEN, CDR2 SYDVKM. V lost 6 bases and J lost 1; bases outside the gene matches: 3.

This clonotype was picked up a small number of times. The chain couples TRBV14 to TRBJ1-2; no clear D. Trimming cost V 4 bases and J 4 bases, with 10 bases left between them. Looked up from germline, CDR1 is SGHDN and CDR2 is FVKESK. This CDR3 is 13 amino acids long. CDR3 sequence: CASSRLLGYGYTF. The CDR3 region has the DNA TGTGCCAGCAGCCGCCTCCTCGGCTATGGCTACACCTTC.

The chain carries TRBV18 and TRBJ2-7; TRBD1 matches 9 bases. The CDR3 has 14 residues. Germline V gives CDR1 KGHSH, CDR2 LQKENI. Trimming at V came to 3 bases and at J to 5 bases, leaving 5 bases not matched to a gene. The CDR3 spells CASSPGQGLHEQYF. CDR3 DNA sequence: TGTGCCAGCTCACCGGGACAGGGTCTGCACGAGCAGTACTTC.

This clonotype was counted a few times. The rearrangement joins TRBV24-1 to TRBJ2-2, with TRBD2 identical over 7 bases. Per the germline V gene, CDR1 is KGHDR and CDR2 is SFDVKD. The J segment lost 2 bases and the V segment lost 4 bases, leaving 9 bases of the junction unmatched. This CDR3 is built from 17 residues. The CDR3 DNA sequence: TGTGCCACCAGTGACCTTCGCCGCGGGGGTAACACCGGGGAGCTGTTTTTT. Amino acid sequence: CATSDLRRGGNTGELFF.

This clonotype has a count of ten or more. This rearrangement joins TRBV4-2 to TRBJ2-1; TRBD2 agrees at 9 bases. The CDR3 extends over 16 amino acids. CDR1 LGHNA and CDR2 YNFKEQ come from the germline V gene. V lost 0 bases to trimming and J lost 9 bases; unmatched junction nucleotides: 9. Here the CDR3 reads CASSQEGTSRGVEQFF. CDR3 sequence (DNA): TGTGCCAGCAGCCAAGAAGGGACTAGCAGGGGGGTTGAGCAGTTCTTC.

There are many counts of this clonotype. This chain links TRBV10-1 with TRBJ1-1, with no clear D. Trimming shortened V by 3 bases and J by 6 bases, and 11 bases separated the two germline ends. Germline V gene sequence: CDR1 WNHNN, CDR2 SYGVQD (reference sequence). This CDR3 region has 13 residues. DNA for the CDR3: TGCGCCAGCAGTGAATCCCTTGGCGCTGAAGCTTTCTTT. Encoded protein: CASSESLGAEAFF.

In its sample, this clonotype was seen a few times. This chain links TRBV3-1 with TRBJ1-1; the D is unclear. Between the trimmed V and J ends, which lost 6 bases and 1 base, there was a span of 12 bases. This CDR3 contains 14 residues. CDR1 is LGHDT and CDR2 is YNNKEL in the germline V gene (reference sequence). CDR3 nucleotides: TGTGCCAGCAGTAAGAAACATGCGAACACTGAAGCTTTCTTT. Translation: CASSKKHANTEAFF.

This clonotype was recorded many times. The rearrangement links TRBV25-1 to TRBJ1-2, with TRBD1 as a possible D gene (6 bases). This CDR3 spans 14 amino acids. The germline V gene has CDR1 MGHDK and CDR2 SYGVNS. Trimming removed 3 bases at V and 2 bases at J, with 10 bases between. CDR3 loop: CASSEQGINYGYTF. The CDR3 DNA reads TGTGCCAGCAGTGAGCAGGGGATCAACTATGGCTACACCTTC.

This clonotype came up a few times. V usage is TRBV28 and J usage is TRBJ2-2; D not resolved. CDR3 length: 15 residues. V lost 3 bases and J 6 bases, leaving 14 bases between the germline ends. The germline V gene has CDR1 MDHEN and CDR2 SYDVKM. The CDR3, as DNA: TGTGCCAGCAGTTTGATCCGGAGTACGGCCGGGGAGCTGTTTTTT. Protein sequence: CASSLIRSTAGELFF.

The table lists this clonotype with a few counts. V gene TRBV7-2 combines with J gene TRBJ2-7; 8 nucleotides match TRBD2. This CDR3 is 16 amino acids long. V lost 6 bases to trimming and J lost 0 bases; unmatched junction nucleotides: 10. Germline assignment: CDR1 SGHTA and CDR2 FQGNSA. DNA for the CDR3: TGTGCCAGCAGTATCCGAACCGGGACTAGCTCCTACGAGCAGTACTTC. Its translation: CASSIRTGTSSYEQYF.

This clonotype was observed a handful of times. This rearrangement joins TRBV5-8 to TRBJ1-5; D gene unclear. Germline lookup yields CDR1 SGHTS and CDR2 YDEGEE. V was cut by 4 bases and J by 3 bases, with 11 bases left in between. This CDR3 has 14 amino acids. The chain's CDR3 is CASSRKGANQPQHF. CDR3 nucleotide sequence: TGTGCCAGCAGCCGGAAGGGAGCCAATCAGCCCCAGCATTTT.